Listed below are T cell receptor beta chains from one sample, sequenced in a study of shared clonotypes between healthy human individuals. The assay was immunoSEQ multiplex PCR, and TCRdb's table has in-frame clones only and misses some. The top ten hold about 1.1% of the sample, which has some 2.1 million clones, approximately 94% seen once. The specimen was naive CD8+ T cells sorted from blood. The receptors here all came from a man between 18 and 35 years old in good health. Both conserved end residues are part of each CDR3. A D gene is named only where the DNA matches it firmly. Not every row has a clone size; where given, it reads once, few, many or a size class.

J gene | clone size | D gene | V gene | CDR3 protein | CDR3 DNA
TRBJ2-7 | . | TRBD2 | TRBV5-4 | CASSRLATSYEQYF | TGTGCCAGCAGCCGACTAGCGACCTCCTACGAGCAGTACTTC
TRBJ2-1 | . | TRBD2 | TRBV27 | CASNLAGGLVNEQFF | TGTGCCAGCAATTTAGCGGGAGGGCTGGTCAATGAGCAGTTCTTC
TRBJ1-6 | . | . | TRBV19 | CASSHLTGSGSPLHF | TGTGCCAGTAGTCATCTTACAGGGTCGGGGTCACCCCTCCACTTT
TRBJ2-5 | . | . | TRBV4-2 | CASSQAVAVQETQYF | TGTGCCAGCAGCCAAGCGGTCGCAGTACAAGAGACCCAGTACTTC
TRBJ2-1 | . | . | TRBV14 | CASSSGTDGSYNEQFF | TGTGCCAGCAGCTCAGGGACTGACGGCTCCTACAATGAGCAGTTCTTC
TRBJ2-2 | . | . | TRBV30 | CAWSVGLLVELFF | TGTGCCTGGAGTGTAGGCCTTCTCGTGGAGCTGTTTTTT
TRBJ2-2 | . | . | TRBV28 | CASSSLRVPSTGELFF | TGTGCCAGCAGTTCCCTCAGGGTCCCCAGCACCGGGGAGCTGTTTTTT
TRBJ2-7 | once | TRBD2 | TRBV9 | CASSEGLATYEQYF | TGTGCCAGCAGCGAAGGACTAGCGACTTACGAGCAGTACTTC
TRBJ2-7 | . | . | TRBV27 | CASSSIGGTDYEQYF | TGTGCCAGCAGTTCTATAGGCGGGACAGACTACGAGCAGTACTTC
TRBJ2-3 | . | . | TRBV11-1 | CASSALPGADTQYF | TGTGCCAGCAGCGCATTACCAGGGGCAGATACGCAGTATTTT
TRBJ1-1 | . | . | TRBV5-1 | CASSPTRTANTEAFF | TGCGCCAGCAGCCCCACTCGGACCGCGAACACTGAAGCTTTCTTT
TRBJ1-5 | . | . | TRBV27 | CASSITGSNQPQHF | TGTGCCAGCAGCATAACAGGATCCAATCAGCCCCAGCATTTT
TRBJ1-5 | . | . | TRBV4-2 | CASSQAESLNQPQHF | TGTGCCAGCAGCCAAGCAGAATCCCTGAATCAGCCCCAGCATTTT
TRBJ1-1 | . | . | TRBV4-3 | CASSQDLEGFTEAFF | TGCGCCAGCAGCCAAGATTTGGAGGGGTTCACTGAAGCTTTCTTT
TRBJ1-4 | . | . | TRBV7-6 | CASSLTGGSEKLFF | TGTGCCAGCAGCTTAACTGGCGGATCAGAAAAACTGTTTTTT
TRBJ2-2 | . | TRBD1 | TRBV27 | CASSPGQGQLFF | TGTGCCAGCAGTCCTGGACAGGGGCAGCTGTTTTTT
TRBJ2-1 | . | . | TRBV28 | CASSFRTVGEQFF | TGTGCCAGCAGTTTTCGGACTGTAGGTGAGCAGTTCTTC
TRBJ1-4 | . | . | TRBV30 | CAWGGATNEKLFF | TGTGCCTGGGGAGGGGCAACTAATGAAAAACTGTTTTTT
TRBJ2-7 | . | . | TRBV29-1 | CSVEDRDTPYEQYF | TGCAGCGTTGAAGACCGGGACACTCCCTACGAGCAGTACTTC
TRBJ2-1 | . | TRBD1 | TRBV11-3 | CASSLGGDRENEQFF | TGTGCCAGCAGCTTAGGGGGGGACAGGGAGAATGAGCAGTTCTTC
TRBJ2-3 | . | TRBD2 | TRBV9 | CASNKPGLGTDTQYF | TGTGCCAGCAATAAACCGGGACTAGGCACAGATACGCAGTATTTT
TRBJ2-7 | . | . | TRBV7-6 | CASSLNRAAYEQYF | TGTGCCAGCAGCTTAAACAGGGCAGCCTACGAGCAGTACTTC
TRBJ2-6 | few | . | TRBV5-1 | CASSLRVSGANVLTF | TGCGCCAGCAGCTTACGAGTCTCAGGGGCCAACGTCCTGACTTTC
TRBJ1-2 | . | . | TRBV9 | CASSPEEGGGYTF | TGTGCCAGCAGCCCTGAGGAAGGAGGAGGCTACACCTTC
TRBJ2-1 | once | TRBD2 | TRBV4-3 | CASSQDLAGGPYNEQFF | TGCGCCAGCAGCCAAGATCTAGCGGGAGGGCCCTACAATGAGCAGTTCTTC
TRBJ2-7 | . | . | TRBV7-6 | CASSLRDKYEQYF | TGTGCCAGCAGCTTACGGGACAAATACGAGCAGTACTTC
TRBJ2-2 | . | TRBD2 | TRBV7-6 | CASSRGLAGTTLDSGELFF | TGTGCCAGCAGCCGCGGACTAGCGGGAACCACCCTAGATAGCGGGGAGCTGTTTTTT
TRBJ2-7 | . | . | TRBV5-4 | CASSDTSYEQYF | TGTGCCAGCAGCGACACTTCCTACGAGCAGTACTTC
TRBJ1-1 | . | . | TRBV29-1 | CSAETNTEAFF | TGCAGCGCAGAGACCAACACTGAAGCTTTCTTT
TRBJ2-7 | once | TRBD2 | TRBV11-2 | CASRPSGSSEQYF | TGTGCCAGCAGACCTAGCGGGAGTAGTGAGCAGTACTTC
TRBJ2-2 | . | TRBD2 | TRBV27 | CASSLLGLGPGELFF | TGTGCCAGCAGTTTATTGGGACTAGGTCCCGGGGAGCTGTTTTTT
TRBJ2-1 | . | . | TRBV25-1 | CASGWASRGEQFF | TGTGCCAGCGGGTGGGCATCGAGAGGTGAGCAGTTCTTC
TRBJ1-5 | once | TRBD1 | TRBV7-9 | CASSQGQGGQPQHF | TGTGCCAGCAGCCAGGGACAGGGAGGTCAGCCCCAGCATTTT
TRBJ1-6 | few | TRBD1 | TRBV4-1 | CASSHRTGPKSPLHF | TGCGCCAGCAGCCACCGGACAGGCCCTAAATCACCCCTCCACTTT
TRBJ1-3 | . | . | TRBV10-3 | CAISDAFSGNTIYF | TGTGCCATCAGTGATGCGTTCTCTGGAAACACCATATATTTT
TRBJ2-7 | . | . | TRBV10-3 | CAISEPGVSYEQYF | TGTGCCATCAGTGAACCAGGGGTCTCCTACGAGCAGTACTTC
TRBJ2-7 | . | TRBD2 | TRBV28 | CATEAGGPPYYEQYF | TGTGCCACGGAAGCGGGAGGCCCCCCCTACTACGAGCAGTACTTC
TRBJ2-7 | . | . | TRBV7-8 | CASSLAFAGAYEQYF | TGTGCCAGCAGCTTAGCGTTTGCCGGTGCCTACGAGCAGTACTTC
TRBJ1-2 | few | . | TRBV9 | CASSGTSYGYTF | TGTGCCAGCAGCGGGACTTCCTATGGCTACACCTTC
TRBJ2-1 | once | TRBD2 | TRBV13 | CASSARGGSFYNEQFF | TGTGCCAGCAGCGCCCGGGGGGGGAGCTTCTACAATGAGCAGTTCTTC
TRBJ2-6 | . | TRBD1 | TRBV27 | CASGMTGGFSGANVLTF | TGTGCCAGCGGTATGACAGGGGGCTTCTCTGGGGCCAACGTCCTGACTTTC
TRBJ1-3 | . | . | TRBV28 | CASSFAGNTIYF | TGTGCCAGCAGTTTCGCTGGAAACACCATATATTTT
TRBJ2-5 | . | . | TRBV28 | CASSPLTGEETQYF | TGTGCCAGCAGTCCCTTAACTGGTGAGGAGACCCAGTACTTC
TRBJ1-5 | . | . | TRBV7-9 | CASSLGIGLTARYQPQHF | TGTGCCAGCAGCTTAGGGATAGGTTTGACAGCTCGATATCAGCCCCAGCATTTT
TRBJ2-2 | . | TRBD2 | TRBV27 | CASSLSSGGTGELFF | TGTGCCAGCAGTTTGAGTAGCGGGGGCACCGGGGAGCTGTTTTTT
TRBJ1-1 | . | . | TRBV27 | CASSYSEGLNTEAFF | TGTGCCAGCAGTTATTCTGAGGGTTTGAACACTGAAGCTTTCTTT
TRBJ2-7 | . | . | TRBV29-1 | CSVVEGGYEQYF | TGCAGCGTTGTAGAGGGGGGCTACGAGCAGTACTTC
TRBJ2-1 | . | . | TRBV5-4 | CASSLLVGDEQFF | TGTGCCAGCAGCTTGCTGGTTGGGGATGAGCAGTTCTTC
TRBJ2-1 | . | TRBD1 | TRBV7-9 | CASSSTGDRGNEQFF | TGTGCCAGCAGCTCGACAGGGGACCGTGGCAATGAGCAGTTCTTC
TRBJ2-2 | . | TRBD1 | TRBV19 | CASSIETGTDVFANTGELFF | TGTGCCAGTAGTATAGAGACCGGGACAGATGTGTTCGCGAACACCGGGGAGCTGTTTTTT
TRBJ2-7 | . | . | TRBV28 | CASSFRGEQYF | TGTGCCAGCAGTTTCCGCGGCGAGCAGTACTTC
TRBJ2-7 | . | . | TRBV1 | CTSSLSGFYEQYF | TGCACCAGCAGTCTTAGCGGGTTTTACGAGCAGTACTTC